This is a list of T cell receptor beta chains from one sample in a study of CD8+CD57+ T cells in acquired aplastic anemia. TCRdb analysed the reads with MiXCR anew, one entry per CDR3 protein. The sample comprises 450,000 to 550,000 distinct CDR3 sequences, over 25% of which are singletons, and 0.8% to 0.85% rests with the top ten. The material sequenced was sorted CD4+, CD8+, or CD8+CD57+ T cells (not recorded which) from PBMCs. Source of these receptors: a human donor with aplastic anemia. CDR3s include the opening cysteine and the closing phenylalanine or tryptophan.

V,J,CDR3
TRBV10-3,TRBJ2-1,CAVAGGGNEQFF
TRBV24-1,TRBJ2-3,CATQRTGITDTQYF
TRBV10-3,TRBJ2-1,CASSDFYTVLSNEQFF
TRBV2,TRBJ1-2,CASIRDREDGYTF
TRBV19,TRBJ1-3,CASSTMDSHGNTIYF
TRBV15,TRBJ2-1,CATSRGTARANEQFF
TRBV2,TRBJ2-1,CASSREGTGGEQFF
TRBV9,TRBJ2-2,CASSVGGRRETGELFF
TRBV7-9,TRBJ1-1,CASSLVRGLDTEAFF
TRBV12-3/TRBV12-4,TRBJ2-5,CASSFGGIETQYF
TRBV7-6,TRBJ2-5,CASSQGIGYQETQYF
TRBV3-1,TRBJ2-7,CASSTFGLEQYF
TRBV6-1,TRBJ2-3,CASTQMRLAAEQYF
TRBV6-5,TRBJ1-6,CASSYLQGSSYNSPLHF
TRBV4-1,TRBJ2-7,CASSQGGVAGEQYF
TRBV24-1,TRBJ2-1,CATSDTPGGSNNEQFF
TRBV3-1,TRBJ1-5,CASSPGTGANQPQHF
TRBV6-7,TRBJ1-2,CASSWSGGYTF
TRBV20-1,TRBJ2-5,CSAMGLAGETQYF
TRBV9,TRBJ2-5,CASSPDPGGETQYF
TRBV3-1,TRBJ1-1,CASSQKAVTLNTEAFF
TRBV4-2,TRBJ2-1,CASSPTSGGAYEQFF
TRBV7-2,TRBJ2-1,CASSLQLDNNEQFF
TRBV5-4,TRBJ1-1,CASSPQGRTEAFF
TRBV20-1,TRBJ1-5,CSARDGRGYSNQPQHF
TRBV20-1,TRBJ2-7,CSAPTGTSGTYEQYF
TRBV11-3,TRBJ1-1,CASSEDRSTEAFF
TRBV10-3,TRBJ2-3,CAIRQMRAGGTDTQYF
TRBV7-2,TRBJ1-6,CASSLFADGNSPLHF
TRBV13,TRBJ2-6,CASRLTGANVLTF
TRBV5-1,TRBJ2-5,CASSLEAGPGTQYF
TRBV6-1,TRBJ2-2,CASSPKFSGELFF
TRBV6-1,TRBJ2-7,CASSETRGQYEQYF
TRBV29-1,TRBJ2-3,CSVWREGFADTQYF
TRBV6-1,TRBJ1-1,CASSVDRGRTFF
TRBV2,TRBJ2-3,CASSGVGVTDTQYF
TRBV12-3/TRBV12-4,TRBJ1-2,CASSLPEFGARGYTF
TRBV5-5,TRBJ1-6,CASSSGGVMGSPLHF
TRBV25-1,TRBJ2-7,CASSDTSGYPNEQYF
TRBV5-4,TRBJ2-5,CASSFGDASTQYF
TRBV10-3,TRBJ2-7,CASRVARNPTYEQYF
TRBV6-1,TRBJ2-1,CASSPTGAYNEQFF